The 5 T cell receptor beta chains below come from one sample, sequenced in a study of vaccination and CD4 T cells after COVID-19. Specified treatment: approximately nine-day PBMC culture with coronavirus spike peptide pools or control peptides (ViraFEST assay). These receptors' antigens are unknown. The study sequenced cultured CD4+ T cell DNA using the Oncomine TCR Beta short-read assay. TCRdb called the PCR reads again in MiXCR, with one record for every CDR3 protein. The table shows about 20,000 distinct CDR3 sequences, with around 50% occurring only once. The sequencing used CD4+ T cells from blood, cultured in vitro, collected before SARS-CoV-2 vaccination. Receptor source: a human donor who had recovered from COVID-19.

There are a few counts of this clonotype. The rearrangement uses TRBV6-1 and TRBJ1-2; D is unclear. This CDR3 is 15 amino acids long. Germline CDR1 reads MNHNS; CDR2 reads SASEGT. V was clipped by 4 bases and J by 3 bases, with 15 bases between them. This chain's CDR3 is CASSARTAADYGYTF. The CDR3 DNA reads TGTGCCAGCAGTGCAAGGACGGCGGCTGACTATGGCTACACCTTC.

J is TRBJ1-2 and V is TRBV19, with D hard to call. Germline V gene lookup returns CDR1 LNHDA and CDR2 SQIVND (reference sequence). The CDR3 length is 14 residues. Trimming left V 7 bases short and J 7 bases short, with 19 bases between. The CDR3 nucleotides read TGTGCCAGTAAGTCGGGAGGAGATGGGTCTGGCTACACCTTC. Residues: CASKSGGDGSGYTF.

The gene calls are TRBV20-1 and TRBJ2-5, with D possibly matching TRBD2 (5 bases). V shed 0 bases and J shed 2 bases, with 10 bases lying between them. Germline values: CDR1 DFQATT, CDR2 SNEGSKA (reference sequence). The CDR3 consists of 14 residues. CDR3 protein: CSARDGGIQETQYF. In nucleotides, the CDR3 is TGCAGTGCTAGAGATGGAGGCATTCAAGAGACCCAGTACTTC.

J is TRBJ2-7 and V is TRBV24-1, with 11 bases identical to TRBD2. The V and J ends lost 7 bases and 0 bases, in that order; junction bases with no gene match: 4. CDR3 size: 15 residues. Germline V gene lookup returns CDR1 KGHDR and CDR2 SFDVKD. DNA for the CDR3: TGTGCCACCAGCGCTAGCGGGAGGAGCTCCTACGAGCAGTACTTC. This sequence encodes CATSASGRSSYEQYF.

This chain connects TRBV20-1 to TRBJ1-6; no clear D gene. Germline assignment: CDR1 DFQATT and CDR2 SNEGSKA (reference sequence). V was cut by 2 bases and J by 13 bases, with 15 bases left in between. There are 13 residues in the CDR3. CDR3 nucleotide sequence: TGCAGTGCTAGACCAGGACGGAGAAGGCCCCTCCACTTT. Its translation is CSARPGRRRPLHF.